Listed below are T cell receptor beta chains from one sample, sequenced in a study of CD4 T cell repertoires in COVID-19. The table came from immunoSEQ multiplex PCR; TCRdb's copy has only in-frame clones and leaves some out. Of approximately 79,000 clones listed, 83% are singletons. The sequenced sample was CD4+ T cells from peripheral blood, obtained after recovery from COVID-19. The receptors originated from a human donor who had COVID-19. Each CDR3 is given with its conserved first and last residue. A D gene is named only where the DNA matches it firmly. Not every row has a clone size; where given, it reads once, few, many or a size class.

J gene: TRBJ1-1; D gene: -; V gene: TRBV18; clone size: few; CDR3 protein: CASSPLAWNTEAFF; CDR3 DNA: TGTGCCAGCTCACCATTGGCCTGGAACACTGAAGCTTTCTTT
J gene: TRBJ1-1; D gene: TRBD1; V gene: TRBV6-5; clone size: -; CDR3 protein: CASRSPGGNTEAFF; CDR3 DNA: TGTGCCAGCCGATCACCAGGGGGGAACACTGAAGCTTTCTTT
J gene: TRBJ1-1; D gene: -; V gene: TRBV5-8; clone size: -; CDR3 protein: CASSLFSEAFF; CDR3 DNA: TGTGCCAGCAGCTTGTTCTCTGAAGCTTTCTTT
J gene: TRBJ2-2; D gene: -; V gene: TRBV7-3; clone size: few; CDR3 protein: CASSPRGSPGGELFF; CDR3 DNA: TGTGCCAGCAGCCCTCGGGGGAGCCCGGGCGGGGAGCTGTTTTTT
J gene: TRBJ1-2; D gene: -; V gene: TRBV2; clone size: -; CDR3 protein: CASREETGYGYTF; CDR3 DNA: TGTGCCAGCAGGGAGGAGACAGGCTATGGCTACACCTTC
J gene: TRBJ1-1; D gene: TRBD1; V gene: TRBV27; clone size: -; CDR3 protein: CASSPFLQGAQDTEAFF; CDR3 DNA: TGTGCCAGCAGTCCCTTTCTACAGGGGGCGCAGGACACTGAAGCTTTCTTT
J gene: TRBJ1-6; D gene: -; V gene: TRBV6-5; clone size: -; CDR3 protein: CASRRVMGGNSPLHF; CDR3 DNA: TGTGCCAGCAGGAGGGTAATGGGGGGTAATTCACCCCTCCACTTT
J gene: TRBJ2-7; D gene: TRBD1; V gene: TRBV6-5; clone size: -; CDR3 protein: CASMDRADGEEQYF; CDR3 DNA: TGTGCCAGCATGGACAGGGCTGACGGAGAGGAGCAGTACTTC
J gene: TRBJ2-1; D gene: -; V gene: TRBV10-3; clone size: -; CDR3 protein: CAIGEGSGEQFF; CDR3 DNA: TGTGCCATCGGTGAGGGGTCCGGTGAGCAGTTCTTC
J gene: TRBJ1-6; D gene: -; V gene: TRBV3-1/TRBV3-2; clone size: -; CDR3 protein: CASSHLTSSYNSPLHF; CDR3 DNA: TGTGCCAGCAGCCACCTCACGAGCTCCTATAATTCACCCCTCCACTTT
J gene: TRBJ1-2; D gene: -; V gene: TRBV6-6; clone size: -; CDR3 protein: CASSYFTADYGYTF; CDR3 DNA: TGTGCCAGCAGTTACTTTACAGCGGACTATGGCTACACCTTC
J gene: TRBJ1-2; D gene: -; V gene: TRBV10-3; clone size: -; CDR3 protein: CAISDYGGQLYGYTF; CDR3 DNA: TGTGCCATCAGTGATTATGGCGGCCAACTCTATGGCTACACCTTC
J gene: TRBJ1-6; D gene: -; V gene: TRBV11-2; clone size: -; CDR3 protein: CASSFLWGQGSYNSPLHF; CDR3 DNA: -
J gene: TRBJ2-1; D gene: TRBD2; V gene: TRBV6-6; clone size: -; CDR3 protein: CASSKGLAVSYNEQFF; CDR3 DNA: TGTGCCAGCAGTAAAGGACTAGCCGTATCCTACAATGAGCAGTTCTTC
J gene: TRBJ2-1; D gene: -; V gene: TRBV11-3; clone size: -; CDR3 protein: CASSPGPNNEQFF; CDR3 DNA: TGTGCCAGCAGCCCAGGACCTAACAATGAGCAGTTCTTC
J gene: TRBJ2-3; D gene: TRBD1; V gene: TRBV6-5; clone size: -; CDR3 protein: CASSHRGPKADTQYF; CDR3 DNA: TGTGCCAGCAGTCACAGGGGGCCGAAGGCAGATACGCAGTATTTT
J gene: TRBJ2-3; D gene: TRBD2; V gene: TRBV5-4; clone size: -; CDR3 protein: CASSSSGRSDTQYF; CDR3 DNA: TGTGCCAGCAGCTCTAGCGGGAGGTCGGATACGCAGTATTTT
J gene: TRBJ1-6; D gene: -; V gene: TRBV7-6; clone size: -; CDR3 protein: CASSLSGFNNSPLHF; CDR3 DNA: TGTGCCAGCAGCTTATCAGGGTTCAATAATTCACCCCTCCACTTT
J gene: TRBJ1-6; D gene: TRBD1; V gene: TRBV19; clone size: -; CDR3 protein: CASSKGRDRDNSPLHF; CDR3 DNA: TGTGCCAGTAGTAAAGGCAGGGACAGAGATAATTCACCCCTCCACTTT
J gene: TRBJ2-3; D gene: TRBD1; V gene: TRBV7-9; clone size: -; CDR3 protein: CASVLGDRNLGDTQYF; CDR3 DNA: TGTGCCAGCGTTCTGGGGGACAGGAATCTTGGGGATACGCAGTATTTT
J gene: TRBJ2-2; D gene: TRBD2; V gene: TRBV2; clone size: -; CDR3 protein: CASRGTSGIPGELFF; CDR3 DNA: TGTGCCAGCAGGGGGACTAGCGGGATTCCCGGGGAGCTGTTTTTT
J gene: TRBJ1-5; D gene: -; V gene: TRBV7-8; clone size: -; CDR3 protein: CASSLVQGGEPQHF; CDR3 DNA: TGTGCCAGCAGCTTAGTACAGGGTGGAGAGCCCCAGCATTTT
J gene: TRBJ1-5; D gene: -; V gene: TRBV7-5; clone size: -; CDR3 protein: CARSFFGDQPQHF; CDR3 DNA: TGTGCCAGAAGCTTTTTTGGAGATCAGCCCCAGCATTTT
J gene: TRBJ1-5; D gene: -; V gene: TRBV30; clone size: once; CDR3 protein: CAWSVHGGAERPQHF; CDR3 DNA: TGTGCCTGGAGTGTTCATGGGGGGGCCGAAAGGCCCCAGCATTTT
J gene: TRBJ2-2; D gene: TRBD2; V gene: TRBV29-1; clone size: -; CDR3 protein: CSVQLPGLAGVTGELFF; CDR3 DNA: TGCAGCGTCCAACTACCTGGACTAGCGGGAGTTACCGGGGAGCTGTTTTTT
J gene: TRBJ2-5; D gene: TRBD1; V gene: TRBV5-6; clone size: -; CDR3 protein: CASSSVLGQGPGPEDF; CDR3 DNA: TGTGCCAGCAGCTCGGTCCTTGGACAGGGGCCGGGACCCGAGGACTTC
J gene: TRBJ2-5; D gene: -; V gene: TRBV7-2; clone size: -; CDR3 protein: CASSPVGVGETQYF; CDR3 DNA: TGTGCCAGCAGCCCTGTGGGGGTCGGAGAGACCCAGTACTTC
J gene: TRBJ2-7; D gene: -; V gene: TRBV7-9; clone size: -; CDR3 protein: CASSLSGVTYEQYF; CDR3 DNA: TGTGCCAGCAGCTTATCGGGGGTCACCTACGAGCAGTACTTC
J gene: TRBJ2-7; D gene: -; V gene: TRBV6-5; clone size: -; CDR3 protein: CASQGAAEMGYEQYF; CDR3 DNA: TGTGCCAGTCAGGGAGCGGCCGAGATGGGCTACGAGCAGTACTTC